This T cell receptor (beta chain) is drawn from a study of spatial heterogeneity in lung cancer. This clonotype is large (0.1 to 1%) by share. Trimming cost V 4 bases and J 9 bases; bases outside gene matches: 15. There are 16 residues in the CDR3. Germline V gene lookup returns CDR1 LGHNA and CDR2 YSLEER. Time point reported: sample taken at primary tumor resection. A total of fewer than 80 untreated early-stage non-small cell lung cancer patients served as donors. No cells were sorted before sequencing. The whole RNA sequenced was extracted from tumor, nontumor lung or frozen PBMC. TCRdb reanalysed the 5' RACE reads using MiXCR and keeps one entry per CDR3 protein. The sample shows some 37,000 distinct CDR3 sequences, less than 8.5% of them seen only once.

The sample was PBMCs, taken at surgery. The sequence was collected from a female donor with early-stage non-small cell lung cancer. The genes are TRBV4-3 and TRBJ2-1; TRBD2 matches at 7 bases. This CDR3 reads CASSPHSRAGVFEQFF. The DNA of the CDR3 is TGCGCCAGCAGCCCGCATTCTCGGGCGGGAGTCTTTGAGCAGTTCTTC.